A single sample gave rise to the 27 T cell receptor beta chains below, sequenced in a study of blood T cell repertoires in COVID-19. Clones were sequenced by immunoSEQ multiplex PCR, and TCRdb holds only the in-frame ones, with some missing. The sample holds approximately 300,000 clones; more than 85% are singletons and the top ten take roughly 18%. The specimen sequenced was PBMCs or T cells enriched from blood (not recorded which). The origin of the receptors is a woman aged 30 to 39 who had recovered from COVID-19.

The V and J genes are TRBV7-6 and TRBJ2-7, with TRBD2 matching over 10 bases. Germline V lookup: CDR1 SGHVS, CDR2 FNYEAQ. The CDR3 has 16 residues. J lost 3 bases, V lost 5 bases, and 10 bases had no gene match. DNA for the CDR3: TGTGCCAGCAGCCGCCGACTAGCGGGTGGTATCTACGAGCAGTACTTC. Its protein is CASSRRLAGGIYEQYF.

This chain joins TRBV28 and TRBJ1-4, with TRBD1 identical over 7 bases. The CDR3 totals 13 residues. The V gene's germline CDR1 is MDHEN and CDR2 SYDVKM. With 8 bases clipped from V and 6 bases from J, the junction kept 6 bases outside the gene matches. The CDR3 DNA is TGTGCCAGCCGACAGGGCGGGGATGAAAAACTGTTTTTT. Translated: CASRQGGDEKLFF.

J is TRBJ2-7 and V is TRBV6-2 or TRBV6-3; 7 nucleotides align to TRBD2. The germline gives CDR1 MNHEY, CDR2 SVGEGT. J lost 6 bases, V lost 4 bases, and 9 bases had no gene match. This CDR3 has 14 amino acids. The CDR3 here is CASSSAPGGSEQYF. CDR3 DNA: TGTGCCAGCAGTTCTGCCCCCGGGGGGAGCGAGCAGTACTTC.

The genes are TRBV24-1 and TRBJ2-2; 9 nucleotides align to TRBD2. There are 13 residues in the CDR3. After removal of 10 bases from V and 3 bases from J, the junction contained 2 bases not matched to a gene. CDR1 is KGHDR and CDR2 is SFDVKD in the germline V gene. The CDR3 reads CATTSGYTGELFF. The DNA for the CDR3 is TGTGCCACGACTAGCGGTTACACCGGGGAGCTGTTTTTT.

The chain is built from TRBV5-4 and TRBJ2-1; 9 bases line up with TRBD1. Germline-derived CDR1 and CDR2 are SGHNT and YYREEE (reference sequence). J was trimmed by 7 bases and V by 1 base; bases with no gene match: 12. The CDR3 runs 17 residues. CDR3 sequence reads: CASSLPRLGTGSNEQFF. CDR3 DNA: TGTGCCAGCAGCTTGCCCCGACTCGGGACAGGGTCGAATGAGCAGTTCTTC.

The CDR3 spells CAINRGQTNTEAFF. The CDR3, as DNA: TGTGCCATCAACCGAGGACAGACGAACACTGAAGCTTTCTTT. The chain uses TRBV10-3 and TRBJ1-1, with D perhaps TRBD1 (6 bases). The CDR3 runs 14 residues. Trimming left V 7 bases short and J 1 base short, with 13 bases between. Germline CDR1 is ENHRY and CDR2 is SYGVKD.

The CDR3 DNA reads TGTGCCAGTAGGGGGACAGCTATGAACACTGAAGCTTTCTTT. Its translation is CASRGTAMNTEAFF. This chain joins TRBV19 and TRBJ1-1; TRBD1 matches at 7 bases. This CDR3 is built from 14 residues. Germline assignment: CDR1 LNHDA and CDR2 SQIVND (reference sequence). Trimming at V came to 6 bases and at J to 0 bases, leaving 4 bases not matched to a gene.

This chain uses TRBV9 with TRBJ2-1, with 10 nucleotides matching TRBD1. The CDR3 consists of 16 residues. CDR1 is SGDLS and CDR2 is YYNGEE in the germline V gene. V gave up 3 bases and J gave up 7 bases; unmatched junction bases: 10. CDR3 protein: CASSAPPGTGDNEQFF. The DNA for the CDR3 is TGTGCCAGCAGCGCCCCTCCCGGGACAGGGGATAATGAGCAGTTCTTC.

The chain recombines TRBV3-1 (or the pseudogene TRBV3-2) with TRBJ1-1; D is undetermined. Trimming removed 1 base at V and 5 bases at J, with 11 bases between. This CDR3 comprises 14 residues. Germline V gives CDR1 LGHDT, CDR2 YNNKEL (reference sequence). CDR3 residues: CASSQAAGFTEAFF. The CDR3 DNA reads as TGTGCCAGCAGCCAAGCGGCCGGGTTTACTGAAGCTTTCTTT.

The V and J genes are TRBV28 and TRBJ2-3, with D unclear. Trimming cost V 4 bases and J 6 bases, with 14 bases left between them. Germline CDR1 MDHEN, CDR2 SYDVKM. The CDR3 runs 14 residues. The CDR3 DNA is TGTGCCAGCAGTTACCCCTCCAGCGCCGATACGCAGTATTTT. This sequence encodes CASSYPSSADTQYF.

The J gene is TRBJ2-7, the V gene TRBV27, with 7 bases lining up with TRBD2. The CDR3 is made up of 15 amino acids. Germline V gene sequence: CDR1 MNHEY, CDR2 SMNVEV (reference sequence). The junction had 5 bases not matched to a gene; V was cut back by 2 bases and J by 1 base. The CDR3 DNA sequence: TGTGCCAGCAGTTTAGCGGGAGAAGCTTCCTACGAGCAGTACTTC. This sequence encodes CASSLAGEASYEQYF.

The V gene is TRBV2, the J gene TRBJ2-1; TRBD2 agrees at 7 bases. V shed 2 bases and J 1 base; nucleotides not matched to a gene: 5. CDR3 length: 16 amino acids. From germline, CDR1 is SNHLY and CDR2 FYNNEI. The CDR3 sequence: CASSEWGGSSYNEQFF. The CDR3 coding sequence is TGTGCCAGCAGTGAATGGGGGGGATCGTCCTACAATGAGCAGTTCTTC.

This chain uses TRBV7-9 with TRBJ1-4; D gene ambiguous. Trimming took 2 bases from V and 6 from J, leaving 7 bases between them. Germline V gives CDR1 SEHNR, CDR2 FQNEAQ (reference sequence). The CDR3 extends over 13 amino acids. The CDR3 nucleotides are TGTGCCAGCAGCTTAACACCGCATGAAAAACTGTTTTTT. Translating it yields CASSLTPHEKLFF.

This rearrangement joins TRBV29-1 to TRBJ1-1, with D perhaps matching TRBD1 (5 bases). The ends were cut back, 4 bases at V and 0 bases at J, with 12 bases in the middle. CDR1 is SQVTM and CDR2 is ANQGSEA in the germline V gene. The CDR3 extends over 14 amino acids. Written as DNA, the CDR3 is TGCAGCGTTGTATCGGGGGGAATGAACACTGAAGCTTTCTTT. It specifies CSVVSGGMNTEAFF.

The V gene is TRBV7-3, the J gene TRBJ2-7, with TRBD1 matching 8 bases. CDR1 and CDR2 from the germline V gene are SGHTA and FQGTGA. After removal of 5 bases from V and 7 bases from J, the junction contained 7 bases not matched to a gene. The CDR3 runs 13 residues. CDR3 coding DNA: TGTGCCAGCAGCACCGGACAGGGAAAGGAGCAGTACTTC. It specifies CASSTGQGKEQYF.

With respect to this clone: Other DNA sequences in the same sample also yield this CDR3. The V call is TRBV7-8, the J call TRBJ1-1; a possible D gene is TRBD1 (5 bases). Germline V gene sequence: CDR1 SGHVS, CDR2 FQNEAQ. Trimming pared 4 bases from V and 3 bases from J, leaving 9 bases between. The CDR3 spans 13 residues. The CDR3, as DNA: TGTGCCAGCAGCTATACAGGAGACACTGAAGCTTTCTTT. It codes for CASSYTGDTEAFF.

The chain joins TRBV2 to TRBJ2-4; D ambiguous. This CDR3 is built from 15 residues. The germline V gene encodes CDR1 SNHLY and CDR2 FYNNEI. V was cut by 0 bases and J by 5 bases, with 11 bases left in between. CDR3 sequence (DNA): TGTGCCAGCAGTGAAGCTAGATGGGCCGAAAACATTCAGTACTTC. Protein sequence: CASSEARWAENIQYF.

This clone was observed a single time. The J gene is TRBJ2-7, the V gene TRBV19; 8 bases are a match to TRBD2. V lost 5 bases and J lost 4; bases outside the gene matches: 4. The CDR3 loop spans 13 amino acids. Per the germline V gene, CDR1 is LNHDA and CDR2 is SQIVND (reference sequence). Here the CDR3 reads CASSEVAGYEQYF. The CDR3 bases are TGTGCCAGTAGTGAAGTAGCGGGGTACGAGCAGTACTTC.

This chain uses TRBV6-2 or TRBV6-3 with TRBJ1-5; no reliable D call. Trimming removed 0 bases at V and 1 base at J, with 7 bases between. CDR3 length: 15 residues. Germline V gene sequence: CDR1 MNHEY, CDR2 SVGEGT. Here the CDR3 reads CASSYSLGSNQPQHF. The CDR3 nucleotides are TGTGCCAGCAGTTACTCGCTCGGGAGCAATCAGCCCCAGCATTTT.

This sequence joins TRBV29-1 and TRBJ2-3, with a weak D call TRBD1 (5 bases). The CDR3 contains 15 residues. Trimming took off 6 bases at V and 0 bases at J, with 16 bases between the two ends. Per the germline V gene, CDR1 is SQVTM and CDR2 is ANQGSEA. CDR3 residues: CSVTERGSSTDTQYF. DNA of the CDR3: TGCAGCGTGACCGAAAGGGGCTCTAGCACAGATACGCAGTATTTT.

As DNA, the CDR3 is TGTGCCAGCAGCACCCCACCAACTAACGAGCAGTACTTC. Encoded protein: CASSTPPTNEQYF. The chain recombines TRBV3-1 (or the pseudogene TRBV3-2) with TRBJ2-7; D is ambiguous. CDR3 length equals 13 residues. V was cut by 5 bases and J by 5 bases, with 13 bases left in between. Germline lookup yields CDR1 LGHDT and CDR2 YNNKEL (reference sequence).

The chain uses TRBV5-1 and TRBJ1-2, with TRBD1 matching 11 bases. Trimming removed 2 bases from V and 8 bases from J; junction bases left unmatched: 11. CDR1 is SGHRS, CDR2 YFSETQ, per germline. The CDR3 sequence is 16 residues long. DNA of the CDR3: TGCGCCAGCAGCTTCGGACCCGGGACAGGGGGTGAGGGCTACACCTTC. As protein: CASSFGPGTGGEGYTF.

This chain links TRBV11-3 with TRBJ2-3; 7 bases are a match to TRBD2. The V segment lost 2 bases and the J segment 2 bases; nucleotides outside the gene matches: 7. The CDR3 loop spans 16 amino acids. CDR1 and CDR2 (germline): SGHNT, YENEEA. DNA for the CDR3: TGTGCCAGCAGCTTATTGGGCGGGGGTATCACAGATACGCAGTATTTT. As protein: CASSLLGGGITDTQYF.

This clone was detected once. At the DNA level, this CDR3 is encoded by other sequences in the same sample as well. This chain links TRBV9 with TRBJ1-2; D possibly corresponds to TRBD1 (6 bases). Germline values: CDR1 SGDLS, CDR2 YYNGEE. The CDR3 consists of 15 residues. Trimming removed 0 bases from V and 0 bases from J, with 9 bases in between. CDR3 sequence reads: CASSVGGTPNYGYTF. CDR3 nucleotide sequence: TGTGCCAGCAGCGTAGGAGGGACACCTAACTATGGCTACACCTTC.

V and J are TRBV12-3 or TRBV12-4 and TRBJ1-1; D is uncertain. The CDR3 has 12 residues. The V gene lost 2 bases and the J gene lost 5 bases, with 6 bases spanning the gap. CDR3 bases: TGTGCCAGCAGTTTATCCTTTACTGAAGCTTTCTTT. Translation gives CASSLSFTEAFF.

CDR3 nucleotide sequence: TGTGCCACCAGCAGAGCCCCTAGCGACGAGCAGTACTTC. It codes for CATSRAPSDEQYF. The rearrangement joins TRBV15 to TRBJ2-7; D perhaps matches TRBD2 (6 bases). Germline V CDR1 and CDR2: LNHNV, YYDKDF (reference sequence). V was cut by 1 base and J by 5 bases, with 9 bases left in between. CDR3 length equals 13 residues. The full variable domain, rest sourced from reference TRBV15 and TRBJ2-7, is DAMVIQNPRYQVTQFGKPVTLSCSQTLNHNVMYWYQQKSSQAPKLLFHYYDKDFNNEADTPDNFQSRRPNTSFCFLDIRSPGLGDTAMYLCATSRAPSDEQYFGPGTRLTVT.

This rearrangement joins TRBV6-2 or TRBV6-3 to TRBJ1-2; D perhaps matches TRBD1 (5 bases). Germline V gene data show CDR1 as MNHEY and CDR2 as SVGEGT. The V end was cut by 2 bases, the J end by 8 bases, with 15 bases between. CDR3 size: 14 residues. The chain's CDR3 is CASSYISGLRGYTF. The DNA for the CDR3 is TGTGCCAGCAGTTACATTTCAGGGTTGAGAGGCTACACCTTC.